What follows are 14 T cell receptor beta chains derived from one specimen sequenced in a study of human T cells and chemical hapten exposure. Time point of the sample: pre-sensitization, week 0. Documented treatment: therapeutic diphenylcyclopropenone sensitization with weekly scalp DPC. A single record per CDR3 protein comes from TCRdb applying MiXCR to the RACE reads. The sample lists approximately 260,000 distinct CDR3 sequences; 7.5% to 9% were seen once. The sample in question was whole blood, obtained in connection with sensitization to the hapten diphenylcyclopropenone (DPC). Receptors were obtained from a woman aged 35 to 49 with alopecia areata. Some clones in this sample may be carry-over from other donors' samples.

The J gene is TRBJ2-5, the V gene TRBV5-1; no firm D call. The CDR3 has 11 amino acids. Germline CDR1 SGHRS, CDR2 YFSETQ. Trimming cost V 8 bases and J 1 base, with 6 bases left between them. The CDR3, as DNA: TGCGCCAGTAAAACCCAAGAGACCCAGTACTTC. Translation gives CASKTQETQYF.

The V call is TRBV29-1, the J call TRBJ1-1, with D maybe TRBD1 (5 bases). Germline CDR1 is SQVTM and CDR2 is ANQGSEA. CDR3 length: 12 amino acids. With 1 base removed from V and 6 bases from J, the gap between germline ends came to 9 bases. CDR3: CSVEVGVSEAFF. Here the CDR3 DNA reads TGCAGCGTTGAAGTAGGGGTATCTGAAGCTTTCTTT.

V gene TRBV6-5 combines with J gene TRBJ2-3, with TRBD2 matching 14 bases. Germline V lookup: CDR1 MNHEY, CDR2 SVGAGI. The CDR3 extends over 16 amino acids. V dropped 4 bases and J dropped 6; count of bases not matched to a gene: 6. DNA for the CDR3: TGTGCCAGCAGTTTTTCGGGACTAGCGGGAGTTGATACGCAGTATTTT. Amino acids: CASSFSGLAGVDTQYF.

This clonotype was detected ten times or more. J is TRBJ2-7 and V is TRBV27, with D perhaps matching TRBD1 (5 bases). The germline V gene has CDR1 MNHEY and CDR2 SMNVEV (reference sequence). The CDR3 spans 13 residues. Trimming removed 8 bases at V and 2 bases at J, with 13 bases between. The chain's CDR3 is CASCPRATYEQYF. The CDR3 nucleotides read TGTGCCAGCTGTCCCAGGGCCACCTACGAGCAGTACTTC.

This chain connects TRBV5-1 to TRBJ2-2; D uncertain. This CDR3 region has 13 residues. Germline CDR1 is SGHRS and CDR2 is YFSETQ. V was trimmed by 0 bases and J by 9 bases, leaving 9 bases between them. The CDR3 protein is CASSLELGWELFF. The CDR3 DNA reads TGCGCCAGCAGCTTGGAGTTGGGGTGGGAGCTGTTTTTT.

CDR3 DNA: TGCAGTGCGCCCCGGTCGGGGACCTACAATGAGCAGTTCTTC. Amino acids: CSAPRSGTYNEQFF. The chain links TRBV20-1 to TRBJ2-1; possibly TRBD2 for D (5 bases). Between the trimmed V and J ends, which lost 6 bases and 2 bases, there was a span of 14 bases. Germline values: CDR1 DFQATT, CDR2 SNEGSKA (reference sequence). The CDR3 runs 14 residues.

This clonotype was recorded at least ten times. The chain combines TRBV7-9 with TRBJ2-1; D ambiguous. Looked up from germline, CDR1 is SEHNR and CDR2 is FQNEAQ (reference sequence). This CDR3 has 11 residues. Between the trimmed V and J ends, which lost 3 bases and 8 bases, there was a span of 5 bases. The CDR3 loop is CASSLVHEQFF. As DNA, the CDR3 is TGTGCCAGCAGCTTGGTACATGAGCAGTTCTTC.

With respect to this clonotype: Relative to the germline gene, one junction end is altered; a read error may explain this. The chain uses TRBV7-2 and TRBJ1-3, with 11 nucleotides matching TRBD1. CDR3 size: 17 residues. CDR1 and CDR2 (germline): SGHTA, FQGNSA. This CDR3 is CASSPGQGAYSGNIIYF. CDR3 DNA sequence: TGTGCCAGCAGCCCAGGACAGGGGGCGTACTCTGGAAACATCATATATTTT.

This clonotype appeared a few times. The chain links TRBV7-9 to TRBJ2-5; D is undetermined. The V gene's germline CDR1 is SEHNR and CDR2 FQNEAQ (reference sequence). The CDR3 spans 15 residues. Trimming removed 0 bases from V and 1 base from J, with 9 bases in between. CDR3 region: CASSLAFRTQETQYF. The CDR3 coding sequence is TGTGCCAGCAGCTTAGCGTTCCGGACCCAAGAGACCCAGTACTTC.

This chain connects TRBV12-3 or TRBV12-4 to TRBJ2-1; TRBD1 is a possible D gene (6 bases). There are 17 residues in the CDR3. The V end was cut by 6 bases, the J end by 0 bases, with 18 bases between. The CDR3: CASSLTRGRSSYNEQFF. The CDR3 nucleotides are TGTGCCAGCAGCCTAACCAGGGGCAGGAGCTCCTACAATGAGCAGTTCTTC.

This clonotype was recorded a few times. The CDR3 region is CASRQTGGIEKLFF. CDR3 nucleotide sequence: TGTGCCAGCAGGCAAACAGGGGGCATAGAAAAACTGTTTTTT. The chain links TRBV28 to TRBJ1-4; TRBD1 matches 9 bases. This CDR3 is 14 amino acids long. Germline V gives CDR1 MDHEN, CDR2 SYDVKM. V shed 6 bases, J shed 8 bases, and the junction held 7 bases outside the gene matches.

This clonotype has more than one count but fewer than ten. V and J are TRBV12-3 or TRBV12-4 and TRBJ2-4, with D possibly matching TRBD1 (6 bases). Trimming took off 5 bases at V and 8 bases at J, with 13 bases between the two ends. This CDR3 has 13 residues. CDR3 sequence reads: CASSTGPGDIQYF. CDR3 DNA: TGTGCCAGCAGTACAGGGCCAGGGGACATTCAGTACTTC.

This CDR3 is CASRPEGDTQYF. The DNA of the CDR3 is TGTGCCAGCAGGCCGGAGGGGGATACGCAGTATTTT. The chain joins TRBV12-3 or TRBV12-4 to TRBJ2-3, with D possibly matching TRBD2 (6 bases). Trimming shortened V by 6 bases and J by 6 bases, and 10 bases separated the two germline ends. The length of the CDR3 is 12 residues.

The chain couples TRBV20-1 to TRBJ2-5; TRBD2 might be the D (6 bases). Germline V gene lookup returns CDR1 DFQATT and CDR2 SNEGSKA (reference sequence). CDR3 length: 15 amino acids. Trimming stripped 1 base from V and 7 bases from J, with 19 bases between. The CDR3 loop reads CSARAGASEFGTQYF. In DNA, the CDR3 is TGCAGTGCTAGAGCTGGGGCTAGCGAATTTGGGACCCAGTACTTC.